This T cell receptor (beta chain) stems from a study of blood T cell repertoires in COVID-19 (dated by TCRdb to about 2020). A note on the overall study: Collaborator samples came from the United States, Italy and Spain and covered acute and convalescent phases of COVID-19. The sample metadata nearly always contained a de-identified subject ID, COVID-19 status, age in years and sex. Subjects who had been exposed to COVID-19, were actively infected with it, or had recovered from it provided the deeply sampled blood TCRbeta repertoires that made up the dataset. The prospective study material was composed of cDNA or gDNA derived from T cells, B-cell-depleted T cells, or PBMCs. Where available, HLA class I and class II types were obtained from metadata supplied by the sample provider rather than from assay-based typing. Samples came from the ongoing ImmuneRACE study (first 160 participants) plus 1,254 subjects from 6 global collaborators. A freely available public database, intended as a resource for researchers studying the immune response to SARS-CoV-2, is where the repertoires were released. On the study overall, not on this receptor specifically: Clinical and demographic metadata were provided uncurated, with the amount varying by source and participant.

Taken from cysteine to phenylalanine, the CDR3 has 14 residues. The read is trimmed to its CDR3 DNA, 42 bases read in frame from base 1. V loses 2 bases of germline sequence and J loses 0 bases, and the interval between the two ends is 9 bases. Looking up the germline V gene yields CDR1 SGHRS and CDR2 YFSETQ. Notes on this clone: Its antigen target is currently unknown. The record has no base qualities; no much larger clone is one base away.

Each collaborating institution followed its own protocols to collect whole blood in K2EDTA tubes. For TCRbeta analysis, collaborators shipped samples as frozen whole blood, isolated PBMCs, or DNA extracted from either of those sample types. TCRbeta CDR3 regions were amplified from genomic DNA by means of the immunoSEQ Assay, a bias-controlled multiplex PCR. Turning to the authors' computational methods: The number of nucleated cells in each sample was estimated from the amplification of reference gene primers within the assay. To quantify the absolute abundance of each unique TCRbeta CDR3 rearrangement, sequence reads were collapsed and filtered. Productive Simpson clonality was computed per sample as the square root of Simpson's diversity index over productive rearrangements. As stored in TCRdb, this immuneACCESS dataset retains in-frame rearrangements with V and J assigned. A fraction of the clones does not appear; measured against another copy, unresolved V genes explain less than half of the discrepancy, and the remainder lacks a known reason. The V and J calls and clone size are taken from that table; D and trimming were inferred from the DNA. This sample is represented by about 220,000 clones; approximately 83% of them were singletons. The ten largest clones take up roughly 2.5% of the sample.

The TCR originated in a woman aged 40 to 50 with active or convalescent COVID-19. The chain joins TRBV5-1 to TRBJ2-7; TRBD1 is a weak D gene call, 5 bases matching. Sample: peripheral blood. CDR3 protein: CASSFWTNSYEQYF. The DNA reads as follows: TGCGCCAGCAGCTTTTGGACAAACTCCTACGAGCAGTACTTC.